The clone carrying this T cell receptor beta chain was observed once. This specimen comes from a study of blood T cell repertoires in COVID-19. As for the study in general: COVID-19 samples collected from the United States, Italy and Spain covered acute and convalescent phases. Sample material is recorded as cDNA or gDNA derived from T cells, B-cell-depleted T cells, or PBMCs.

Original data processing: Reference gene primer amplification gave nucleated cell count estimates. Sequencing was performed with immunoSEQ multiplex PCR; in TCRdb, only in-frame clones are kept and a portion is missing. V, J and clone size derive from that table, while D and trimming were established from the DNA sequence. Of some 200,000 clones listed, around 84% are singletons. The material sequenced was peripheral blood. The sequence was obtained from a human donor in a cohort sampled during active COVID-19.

The DNA of the CDR3 is TGTGCCAGCAGTCCGAACTACCACAATGAGCAGTTCTTC. It translates to CASSPNYHNEQFF. The J gene is TRBJ2-1, the V gene TRBV7-8; D unresolved. The ends were cut back, 6 bases at V and 5 bases at J, with 11 bases in the middle. The length of the CDR3 is 13 residues. Germline V lookup: CDR1 SGHVS, CDR2 FQNEAQ.